The 30 T cell receptor beta chains below were found in one sample sequenced in a study of CD8 T cells in Susac syndrome (dated by TCRdb to the late 2010s). The receptor library was made with the immunoSEQ multiplex PCR assay. RNA was extracted with the RNeasy kit and roughly 0.5 to 1 ug was reverse transcribed using random hexamers. In-frame beta chains were kept once TCRdb had trimmed the public reads at Q25 with fastp and called clones with MiXCR. When rows share a CDR3 protein, they turn into one entry using the most common DNA and genes. This sample lists approximately 300,000 distinct CDR3 sequences; about 91% were detected once. Around 0.2% of the sample lies in the top ten. Source material: CD8+ T cells from PBMCs. These receptors were taken from a human donor with multiple sclerosis.

This CDR3 reads CSASPLDSFYNEQFF. The CDR3 bases are TGCAGTGCTAGCCCATTGGACAGCTTCTACAATGAGCAGTTCTTC. The V call is TRBV20-1, the J call TRBJ2-1; D possibly corresponds to TRBD1 (6 bases). Trimming left V 3 bases short and J 3 bases short, with 15 bases between. This CDR3 is 15 amino acids long. In germline, CDR1 is DFQATT, CDR2 SNEGSKA (reference sequence).

The chain is built from TRBV6-1 and TRBJ1-1, with a weak D call TRBD1 (5 bases). The V end lost 6 bases, the J end lost 6 bases, and 17 bases lay between the germline ends. The CDR3 is 14 amino acids. Germline V gives CDR1 MNHNS, CDR2 SASEGT. Here the CDR3 DNA reads TGTGCCAGCAGCCAGGACCCCGAGGGGTCTGAAGCTTTCTTT. Translating gives CASSQDPEGSEAFF.

The chain has TRBV20-1 and TRBJ2-2, with D perhaps TRBD1 or TRBD2 (6 bases each). The germline V gene encodes CDR1 DFQATT and CDR2 SNEGSKA (reference sequence). There are 15 residues in the CDR3. V was shortened by 2 bases and J by 5 bases, with 15 bases between the two germline ends. The CDR3 nucleotides read TGCAGTGCTAGATATTCCGGGGGCTGGACCGGGGAGCTGTTTTTT. Amino acids: CSARYSGGWTGELFF.

The chain carries TRBV14 and TRBJ1-2; 10 nucleotides line up with TRBD1. The CDR3 is made up of 16 amino acids. V shed 3 bases, J shed 3 bases, and the junction held 7 bases outside the gene matches. CDR1 SGHDN and CDR2 FVKESK come from the germline V gene. This CDR3 reads CASSHGTGATYYGYTF. The CDR3 region has the DNA TGTGCCAGCAGCCACGGGACAGGGGCAACTTACTATGGCTACACCTTC.

The chain uses TRBV9 and TRBJ2-7; a weak D match, TRBD2 (5 bases). The CDR3 spans 14 residues. The V gene lost 4 bases and the J gene lost 0 bases, with 11 bases spanning the gap. Germline CDR1 and CDR2: SGDLS and YYNGEE. This CDR3 reads CASSPGLDSYEQYF. In DNA form, the CDR3 reads TGTGCCAGCAGCCCCGGACTGGACTCCTACGAGCAGTACTTC.

V and J are TRBV19 and TRBJ1-5, with D hard to call. This CDR3 has 15 residues. V was trimmed by 7 bases and J by 5 bases, leaving 18 bases between them. CDR1 and CDR2 (germline): LNHDA, SQIVND (reference sequence). The CDR3 bases are TGTGCCAGTACCACCGGAGGAGGGCCCCATCAGCCCCAGCATTTT. Translated: CASTTGGGPHQPQHF.

This chain links TRBV12-5 with TRBJ1-1; TRBD1 aligns across 7 bases. The length of the CDR3 is 13 residues. J gave up 6 bases and V 1 base, and 2 bases lay outside the gene matches. Germline V gene sequence: CDR1 LGHNT, CDR2 FRNRAP. CDR3 sequence: CASGLGQGPEAFF. The CDR3 bases are TGTGCTAGTGGTTTGGGACAGGGCCCTGAAGCTTTCTTT.

The genes are TRBV28 and TRBJ2-7; D uncertain. V lost 6 bases to trimming and J lost 3 bases, with 15 bases between them. Germline assignment: CDR1 MDHEN and CDR2 SYDVKM. CDR3 length: 14 amino acids. CDR3 sequence: CASSHRGELYEQYF. The DNA of the CDR3 is TGTGCCAGCAGCCATCGTGGAGAGCTCTACGAGCAGTACTTC.

The chain uses TRBV12-5 and TRBJ2-3; TRBD2 aligns across 10 bases. This CDR3 is built from 18 residues. The trim removed 6 bases at V and 3 bases at J, leaving 15 bases unmatched. In germline, CDR1 is LGHNT, CDR2 FRNRAP. The CDR3 reads CASGSRGLAETETDTQYF. CDR3 DNA sequence: TGTGCTAGTGGCTCCCGCGGACTAGCGGAAACAGAAACAGATACGCAGTATTTT.

This chain links TRBV23-1 with TRBJ2-3; TRBD2 aligns across 8 bases. TRBV23-1 is designated an ORF whose function remains uncertain. The CDR3 contains 18 residues. Trimming removed 5 bases from V and 2 bases from J; junction bases left unmatched: 15. CDR3 protein: CASSGRVEAGEFTDTQYF. The DNA for the CDR3 is TGCGCCAGCAGTGGCAGGGTGGAAGCGGGGGAATTCACAGATACGCAGTATTTT.

This chain joins TRBV4-1 and TRBJ2-7; TRBD2 is a possible D gene (5 bases). This CDR3 spans 14 amino acids. Germline V gene data show CDR1 as MGHRA and CDR2 as YSYEKL. V was clipped by 1 base and J by 3 bases, with 10 bases between them. CDR3 in amino acids: CASSQGVGGYEQYF. Written as DNA, the CDR3 is TGCGCCAGCAGCCAAGGGGTAGGAGGCTACGAGCAGTACTTC.

The V call is TRBV6-5, the J call TRBJ2-3; TRBD1 matches at 9 bases. This CDR3 spans 17 amino acids. J gave up 0 bases and V 4 bases, and 8 bases lay outside the gene matches. Germline V gene lookup returns CDR1 MNHEY and CDR2 SVGAGI. The CDR3 nucleotides are TGTGCCAGCAGTTCCCCATACAGGGGGCGAAGCACAGATACGCAGTATTTT. Amino acids: CASSSPYRGRSTDTQYF.

This CDR3 reads CSEGGDGYGYTF. DNA for the CDR3: TGCAGCGAAGGGGGAGACGGCTATGGCTACACCTTC. The chain carries TRBV29-1 and TRBJ1-2; a weak D match, TRBD1 (6 bases). The length of the CDR3 is 12 residues. CDR1 and CDR2 from the germline V gene are SQVTM and ANQGSEA. Trimming took 7 bases from V and 4 from J, leaving 13 bases between them.

The chain joins TRBV4-1 to TRBJ2-7, with a weak D call TRBD1 (7 bases). CDR1 and CDR2 from the germline V gene are MGHRA and YSYEKL. V lost 1 base and J 3 bases, leaving 22 bases between the germline ends. CDR3 length: 18 residues. CDR3 amino acids: CASSQAGGLGSLFYEQYF. For the CDR3, the DNA is TGCGCCAGCAGCCAAGCAGGGGGGTTAGGATCGCTTTTCTACGAGCAGTACTTC.

V is TRBV2 and J is TRBJ2-7; D is ambiguous. This CDR3 region has 11 residues. Germline CDR1 is SNHLY and CDR2 is FYNNEI. The V and J ends lost 7 bases and 7 bases respectively, with 11 bases between them. The CDR3 region is CASKPFQEQYF. DNA of the CDR3: TGTGCCAGCAAACCTTTCCAGGAGCAGTACTTC.

The chain couples TRBV29-1 to TRBJ2-1; 7 nucleotides line up with TRBD1. V dropped 6 bases and J dropped 4; count of bases not matched to a gene: 9. The CDR3 contains 14 residues. Per the germline V gene, CDR1 is SQVTM and CDR2 is ANQGSEA. In DNA form, the CDR3 reads TGCAGCGTGGCCGGGACAGACGATTACAATGAGCAGTTCTTC. It yields the protein CSVAGTDDYNEQFF.

This rearrangement joins TRBV27 to TRBJ2-3, with unresolved D. In germline, CDR1 is MNHEY, CDR2 SMNVEV (reference sequence). The CDR3 is 14 residues long. The V gene lost 0 bases and the J gene lost 5 bases, with 9 bases spanning the gap. CDR3 nucleotides: TGTGCCAGCAGTTTATCGGGTTGGGTAGATACGCAGTATTTT. Protein sequence: CASSLSGWVDTQYF.

The V and J genes are TRBV5-1 and TRBJ1-1; possibly TRBD1 for D (5 bases). The germline V gene has CDR1 SGHRS and CDR2 YFSETQ. The V end was cut by 4 bases, the J end by 7 bases, with 14 bases between. The CDR3 loop spans 13 amino acids. The CDR3 spells CASSARSGNEAFF. As DNA, the CDR3 is TGCGCCAGCAGCGCCAGATCAGGGAATGAAGCTTTCTTT. Supplemented by reference TRBV5-1 and TRBJ1-1, the full variable domain reads KAGVTQTPRYLIKTRGQQVTLSCSPISGHRSVSWYQQTPGQGLQFLFEYFSETQRNKGNFPGRFSGRQFSNSRSEMNVSTLELGDSALYLCASSARSGNEAFFGQGTRLTVV.

The V call is TRBV12-3 or TRBV12-4, the J call TRBJ1-2; possibly TRBD1 for D (6 bases). The CDR3 is 13 residues long. V shed 7 bases and J shed 10 bases, with 19 bases lying between them. The CDR3: CASTNRVERYYTF. CDR3 sequence (DNA): TGTGCCAGCACCAACAGGGTTGAAAGATACTACACCTTC.

This chain links TRBV5-1 with TRBJ2-5; 7 bases align to TRBD1. This CDR3 contains 15 residues. Germline values: CDR1 SGHRS, CDR2 YFSETQ. The V and J ends lost 2 bases and 5 bases, in that order; junction bases with no gene match: 9. The CDR3 sequence: CASSFTGAGMETQYF. In DNA, the CDR3 is TGCGCCAGCAGCTTTACAGGGGCTGGGATGGAGACCCAGTACTTC.

V gene TRBV5-4 combines with J gene TRBJ2-3; D unresolved. The CDR3 runs to 14 residues. The germline gives CDR1 SGHNT, CDR2 YYREEE (reference sequence). V shed 3 bases and J shed 4 bases, with 12 bases lying between them. In DNA, the CDR3 is TGTGCCAGCAGCTCCACCGAGATTCCAGATACGCAGTATTTT. Amino acid sequence: CASSSTEIPDTQYF.

The chain joins TRBV6-2 or TRBV6-3 to TRBJ2-1; the match to TRBD1 covers 12 bases. Germline CDR1 is MNHEY and CDR2 is SVGEGT. The V segment lost 2 bases and the J segment 5 bases; nucleotides outside the gene matches: 10. The CDR3 has 18 amino acids. CDR3 sequence reads: CASSYIWDRGRGDNEQFF. Written as DNA, the CDR3 is TGTGCCAGCAGTTACATTTGGGACAGGGGGCGCGGGGACAATGAGCAGTTCTTC.

The chain is built from TRBV4-2 and TRBJ2-7; D is unresolved. V lost 0 bases and J lost 4, with 10 bases in between. Germline CDR1 reads LGHNA; CDR2 reads YNFKEQ. The CDR3 totals 14 residues. The CDR3 loop is CASSQDKLGYEQYF. CDR3 coding DNA: TGTGCCAGCAGCCAAGATAAGCTGGGATACGAGCAGTACTTC.

The chain couples TRBV13 to TRBJ2-7; the D is unclear. The V end lost 6 bases, the J end lost 8 bases, and 11 bases lay between the germline ends. The CDR3 has 11 residues. CDR1 is PRHDT, CDR2 FYEKMQ, per germline (reference sequence). CDR3 loop: CASSPLMKQYF. CDR3 DNA: TGTGCCAGCAGTCCTCTTATGAAGCAGTACTTC.

The rearrangement joins TRBV28 to TRBJ1-1; D might be TRBD1 (6 bases). CDR1 MDHEN and CDR2 SYDVKM come from the germline V gene. V was pared by 1 base and J by 2 bases, with 11 bases between. The CDR3 length is 15 residues. CDR3 amino acids: CASSLLRGQNTEAFF. The CDR3 DNA sequence: TGTGCCAGCAGTTTATTGCGGGGGCAAAACACTGAAGCTTTCTTT. The whole variable domain, remainder taken from reference TRBV28 and TRBJ1-1, is DVKVTQSSRYLVKRTGEKVFLECVQDMDHENMFWYRQDPGLGLRLIYFSYDVKMKEKGDIPEGYSVSREKKERFSLILESASTNQTSMYLCASSLLRGQNTEAFFGQGTRLTVV.

The chain joins TRBV12-3 or TRBV12-4 to TRBJ1-2; no firm D call. The CDR3 contains 15 residues. V lost 3 bases and J 5 bases, leaving 16 bases between the germline ends. CDR3 nucleotide sequence: TGTGCCAGCAGTTTCTTGAATGTTGGATGGTATGGCTACACCTTC. It codes for CASSFLNVGWYGYTF.

The chain recombines TRBV9 with TRBJ1-6; 7 nucleotides align to TRBD1. CDR3 length: 15 amino acids. The junction had 5 bases not matched to a gene; V was cut back by 0 bases and J by 8 bases. CDR1 and CDR2 from the germline V gene are SGDLS and YYNGEE. This CDR3 reads CASSVAVTGDSPLHF. CDR3 sequence (DNA): TGTGCCAGCAGCGTAGCGGTCACAGGGGATTCACCCCTCCACTTT.

This clonotype was counted only a few times. The V and J genes are TRBV9 and TRBJ1-1; 7 bases are shared with TRBD1. V was pared by 3 bases and J by 12 bases, with 8 bases of the junction left unmatched. Germline V gene sequence: CDR1 SGDLS, CDR2 YYNGEE. This CDR3 has 12 residues. The chain's CDR3 is CASSEVQGISFF. CDR3 bases: TGTGCCAGCAGCGAGGTACAGGGGATATCTTTCTTT.

The genes are TRBV4-3 and TRBJ1-4, with D possibly TRBD1 on 6 matching bases. V was pared by 1 base and J by 6 bases, with 12 bases between. The CDR3 runs 15 residues. CDR1 is LGHNA and CDR2 is YSLEER in the germline V gene. The CDR3 bases are TGCGCCAGCAGCCAAGTGGCGGGGGCAGATGAAAAACTGTTTTTT. As protein: CASSQVAGADEKLFF.

The chain couples TRBV20-1 to TRBJ2-3; D is possibly TRBD2 (6 bases). Trimming cost V 0 bases and J 1 base, with 14 bases left between them. The CDR3 covers 16 residues. CDR1 DFQATT and CDR2 SNEGSKA come from the germline V gene (reference sequence). CDR3 nucleotide sequence: TGCAGTGCTAGAGATCCGGCGGGGATGCGCACAGATACGCAGTATTTT. Encoded protein: CSARDPAGMRTDTQYF.